This T cell receptor (beta chain) appears in the sequencing data of a study of T cell changes during pregnancy in multiple sclerosis. The data were produced by immunoSEQ multiplex PCR, yet TCRdb's version contains in-frame clones alone and is incomplete. This sample carries over 100,000 clones, around nine tenths of them seen once, and the ten largest clones take over 1.5%. V lost 4 bases to trimming and J lost 5 bases, with 15 bases between them. This CDR3 has 15 residues. CDR1 SGHRS and CDR2 YFSETQ come from the germline V gene. This sequence was found in a female donor with multiple sclerosis, enrolled in a pregnancy study. The sample was peripheral blood, taken in the third trimester of pregnancy. V usage is TRBV5-1 and J usage is TRBJ2-2, with a tentative D call TRBD1 (6 bases). CDR3 loop: CASSHRDGTTGELFF. Here the CDR3 DNA reads TGCGCCAGCAGCCACCGGGACGGGACAACCGGGGAGCTGTTTTTT.